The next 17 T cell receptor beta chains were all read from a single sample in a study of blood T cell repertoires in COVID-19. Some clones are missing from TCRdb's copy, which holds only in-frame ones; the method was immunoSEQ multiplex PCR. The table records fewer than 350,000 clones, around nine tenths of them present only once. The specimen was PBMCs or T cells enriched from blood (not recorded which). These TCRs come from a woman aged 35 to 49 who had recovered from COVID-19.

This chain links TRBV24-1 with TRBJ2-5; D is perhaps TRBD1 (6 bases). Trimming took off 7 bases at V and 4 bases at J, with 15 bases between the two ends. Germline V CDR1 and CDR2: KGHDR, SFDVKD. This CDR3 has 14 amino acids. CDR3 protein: CATRGAEGPETQYF. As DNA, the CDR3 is TGTGCCACCAGGGGGGCCGAGGGCCCAGAGACCCAGTACTTC.

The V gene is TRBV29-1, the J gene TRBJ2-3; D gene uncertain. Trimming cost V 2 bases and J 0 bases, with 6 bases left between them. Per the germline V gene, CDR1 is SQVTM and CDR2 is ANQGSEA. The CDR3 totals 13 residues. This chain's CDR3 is CSVETHSTDTQYF. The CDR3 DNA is TGCAGCGTTGAAACACACAGCACAGATACGCAGTATTTT.

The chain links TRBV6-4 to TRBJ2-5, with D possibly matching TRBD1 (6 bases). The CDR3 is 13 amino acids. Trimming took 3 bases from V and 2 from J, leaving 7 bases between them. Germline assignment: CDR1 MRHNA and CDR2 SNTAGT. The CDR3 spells CASSETGQETQYF. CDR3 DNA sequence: TGTGCCAGCAGTGAGACAGGACAAGAGACCCAGTACTTC.

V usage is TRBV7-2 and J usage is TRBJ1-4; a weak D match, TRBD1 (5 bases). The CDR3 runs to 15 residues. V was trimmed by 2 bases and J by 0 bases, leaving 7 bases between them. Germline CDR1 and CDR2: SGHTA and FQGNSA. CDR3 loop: CASSLSQATNEKLFF. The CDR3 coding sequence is TGTGCCAGCAGCTTATCACAGGCAACTAATGAAAAACTGTTTTTT.

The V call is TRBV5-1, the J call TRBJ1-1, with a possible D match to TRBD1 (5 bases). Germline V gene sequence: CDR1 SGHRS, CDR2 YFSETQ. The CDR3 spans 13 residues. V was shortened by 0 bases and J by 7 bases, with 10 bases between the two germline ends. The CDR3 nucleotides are TGCGCCAGCAGCTTGGTGGGGGGAAGTGAAGCTTTCTTT. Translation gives CASSLVGGSEAFF.

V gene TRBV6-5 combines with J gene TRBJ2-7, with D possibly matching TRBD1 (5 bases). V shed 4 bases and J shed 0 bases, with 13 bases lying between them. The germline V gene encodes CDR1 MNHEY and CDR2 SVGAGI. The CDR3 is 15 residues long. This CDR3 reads CASSSDKIGSYEQYF. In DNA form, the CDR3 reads TGTGCCAGCAGTTCGGACAAGATTGGCTCCTACGAGCAGTACTTC.

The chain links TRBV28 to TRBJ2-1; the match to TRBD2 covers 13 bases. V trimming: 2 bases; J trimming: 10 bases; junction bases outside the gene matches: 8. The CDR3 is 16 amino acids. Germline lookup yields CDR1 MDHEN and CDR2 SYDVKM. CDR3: CASSLVGLAGVREQFF. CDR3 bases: TGTGCCAGCAGTTTAGTAGGACTAGCGGGAGTGCGAGAGCAGTTCTTC.

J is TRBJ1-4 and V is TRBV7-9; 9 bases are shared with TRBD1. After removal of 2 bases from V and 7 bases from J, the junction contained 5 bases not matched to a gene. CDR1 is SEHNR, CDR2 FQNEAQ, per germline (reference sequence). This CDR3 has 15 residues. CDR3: CASSLPGQGTEKLFF. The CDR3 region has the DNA TGTGCCAGCAGCTTACCGGGACAGGGAACTGAAAAACTGTTTTTT.

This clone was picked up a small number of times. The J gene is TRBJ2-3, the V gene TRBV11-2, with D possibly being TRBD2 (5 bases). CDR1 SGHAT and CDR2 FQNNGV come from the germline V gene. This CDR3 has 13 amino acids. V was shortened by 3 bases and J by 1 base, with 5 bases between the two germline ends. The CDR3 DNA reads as TGTGCCAGCAGCTTGGGAGGCACAGATACGCAGTATTTT. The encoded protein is CASSLGGTDTQYF.

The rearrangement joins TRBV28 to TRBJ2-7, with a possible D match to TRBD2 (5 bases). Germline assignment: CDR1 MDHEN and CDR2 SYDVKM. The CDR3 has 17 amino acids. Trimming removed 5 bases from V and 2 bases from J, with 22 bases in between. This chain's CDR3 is CASSPQTLAGRAYEQYF. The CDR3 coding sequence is TGTGCCAGCAGTCCACAAACCCTAGCCGGAAGAGCCTACGAGCAGTACTTC.

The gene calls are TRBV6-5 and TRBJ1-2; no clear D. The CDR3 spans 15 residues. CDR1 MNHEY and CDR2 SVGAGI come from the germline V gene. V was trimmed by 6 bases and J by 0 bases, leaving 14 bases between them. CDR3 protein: CASSYRRRANYGYTF. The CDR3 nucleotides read TGTGCCAGCAGCTATCGACGGAGAGCTAACTATGGCTACACCTTC.

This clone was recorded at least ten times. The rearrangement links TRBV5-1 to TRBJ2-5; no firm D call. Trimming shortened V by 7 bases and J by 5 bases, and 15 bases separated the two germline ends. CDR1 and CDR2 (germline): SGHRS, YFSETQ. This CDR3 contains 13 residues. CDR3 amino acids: CASRLGYGETQYF. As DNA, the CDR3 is TGCGCCAGCCGCCTGGGGTACGGGGAGACCCAGTACTTC.

The CDR3 loop is CASHTSGRGDTQYF. The CDR3 nucleotides read TGTGCCAGCCACACTAGCGGGAGGGGAGATACGCAGTATTTT. The J gene is TRBJ2-3, the V gene TRBV4-2; 13 bases align to TRBD2. Per the germline V gene, CDR1 is LGHNA and CDR2 is YNFKEQ. Losses at the gene ends were 8 bases for V and 5 bases for J; bases not matched to a gene: 4. The CDR3 sequence is 14 residues long.

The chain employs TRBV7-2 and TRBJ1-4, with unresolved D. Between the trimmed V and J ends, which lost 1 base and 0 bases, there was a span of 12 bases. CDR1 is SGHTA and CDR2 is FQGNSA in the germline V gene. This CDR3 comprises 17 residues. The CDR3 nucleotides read TGTGCCAGCAGCTTAGATGGCCGGCGGACAACTAATGAAAAACTGTTTTTT. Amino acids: CASSLDGRRTTNEKLFF. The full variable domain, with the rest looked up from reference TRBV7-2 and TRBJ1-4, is GAGVSQSPSNKVTEKGKDVELRCDPISGHTALYWYRQSLGQGLEFLIYFQGNSAPDKSGLPSDRFSAERTGGSVSTLTIQRTQQEDSAVYLCASSLDGRRTTNEKLFFGSGTQLSVL.

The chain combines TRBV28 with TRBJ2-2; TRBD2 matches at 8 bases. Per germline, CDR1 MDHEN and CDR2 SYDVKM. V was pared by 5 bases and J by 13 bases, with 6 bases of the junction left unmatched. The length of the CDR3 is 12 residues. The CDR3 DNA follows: TGTGCCAGCAGTGCCGGGACTAGTGGGCTGTTTTTT. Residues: CASSAGTSGLFF.

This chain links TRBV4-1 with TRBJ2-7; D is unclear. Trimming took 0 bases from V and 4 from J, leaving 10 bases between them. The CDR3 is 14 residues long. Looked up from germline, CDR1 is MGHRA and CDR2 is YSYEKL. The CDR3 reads CASSQEVRQYEQYF. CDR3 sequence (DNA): TGCGCCAGCAGCCAAGAAGTCCGCCAGTACGAGCAGTACTTC.

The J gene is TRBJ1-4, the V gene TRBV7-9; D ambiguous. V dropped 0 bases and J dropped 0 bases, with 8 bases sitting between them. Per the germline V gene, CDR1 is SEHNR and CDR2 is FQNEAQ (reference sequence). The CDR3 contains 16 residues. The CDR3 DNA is TGTGCCAGCAGCTTAGCGCGTCAGGCAACTAATGAAAAACTGTTTTTT. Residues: CASSLARQATNEKLFF.